This T cell receptor (beta chain) came from a study of Ad26.COV2.S vaccination and SARS-CoV-2 variants. Study-wide context: The donor participated in the COV1001 trial, in its Ad26.COV2.S arm. General study points: In vaccinated individuals, spike-specific CD8+ and CD4+ T cell responses reportedly displayed substantial breadth. TCR breadth and depth analyses may have underestimated total T cell responses.

Treatment specified: around 19 received Ad26.COV2.S at low or high dose, single or two shots; 5 received placebo; per-sample allocation not given. Sample collection was performed on day 63 after the first vaccine or placebo injection. An Ad26 vector carrying the Wuhan-strain SARS-CoV-2 spike served as the vaccine. Per the germline V gene, CDR1 is SGDLS and CDR2 is YYNGEE. V was cut by 0 bases and J by 3 bases, with 10 bases left in between. This CDR3 spans 14 amino acids. This clone came up a few times. The antigen remains undetermined. Only in-frame clones appear in the TCRdb table, and some are missing; sequencing was by immunoSEQ multiplex PCR. This table has a few hundred thousand clones, around nine tenths appearing once.

The clonotype originates from a person between 18 and 60 years old who received the Ad26.COV2.S COVID-19 vaccine or a placebo. Sequenced material: peripheral blood, taken in a trial of Ad26.COV2.S vaccine versus placebo. The chain is built from TRBV9 and TRBJ2-7, with D possibly matching TRBD2 (6 bases). The CDR3 here is CASSVVPAGYEQYF. CDR3 DNA sequence: TGTGCCAGCAGCGTAGTCCCAGCGGGCTACGAGCAGTACTTC.